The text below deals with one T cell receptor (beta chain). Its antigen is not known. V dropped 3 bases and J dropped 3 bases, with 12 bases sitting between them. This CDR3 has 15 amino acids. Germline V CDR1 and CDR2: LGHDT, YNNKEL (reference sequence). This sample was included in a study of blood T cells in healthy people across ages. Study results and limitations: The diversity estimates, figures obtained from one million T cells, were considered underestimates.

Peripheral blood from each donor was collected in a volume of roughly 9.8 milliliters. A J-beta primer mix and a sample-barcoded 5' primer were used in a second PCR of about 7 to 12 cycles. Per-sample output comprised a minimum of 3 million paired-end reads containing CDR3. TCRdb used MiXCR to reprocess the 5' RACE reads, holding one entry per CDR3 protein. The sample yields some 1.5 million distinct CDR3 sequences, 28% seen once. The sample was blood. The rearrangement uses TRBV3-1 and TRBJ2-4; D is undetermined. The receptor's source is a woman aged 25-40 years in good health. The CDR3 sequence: CASSQTLPGKNIQYF. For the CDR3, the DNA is TGTGCCAGCAGCCAGACCCTCCCGGGCAAAAACATTCAGTACTTC.